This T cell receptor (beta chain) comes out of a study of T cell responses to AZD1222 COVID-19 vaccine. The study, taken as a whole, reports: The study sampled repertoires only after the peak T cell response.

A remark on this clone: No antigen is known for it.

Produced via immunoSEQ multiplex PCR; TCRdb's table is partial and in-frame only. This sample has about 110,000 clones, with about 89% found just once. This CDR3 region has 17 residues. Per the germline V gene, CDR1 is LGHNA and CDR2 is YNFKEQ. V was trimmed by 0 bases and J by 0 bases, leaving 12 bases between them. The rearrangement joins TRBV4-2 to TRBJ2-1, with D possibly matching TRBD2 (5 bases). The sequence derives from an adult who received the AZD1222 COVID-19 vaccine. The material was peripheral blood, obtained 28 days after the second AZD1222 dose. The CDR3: CASSQDDPGYSYNEQFF. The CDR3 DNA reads TGTGCCAGCAGCCAAGATGATCCGGGATACTCCTACAATGAGCAGTTCTTC.